This record concerns one T cell receptor beta chain sequence. The target antigen is unknown. These data originate in a study of blood T cells in healthy people across ages. This CDR3 is built from 13 residues. Germline lookup yields CDR1 ENHRY and CDR2 SYGVKD. A sample-barcoded 5' primer and a J-beta primer mix were used in a second PCR of roughly 7 to 12 cycles. One entry per CDR3 protein, called by TCRdb with MiXCR from the 5' RACE reads. The sample includes hundreds of thousands of distinct CDR3 sequences, roughly 41% of them seen just once. Whole-study results and caveats: A conclusive naive versus antigen-experienced comparison was prevented by the unsorted PBMCs.

Sequencing used blood. The chain couples TRBV10-3 to TRBJ2-5; D uncertain. The J call may be incorrect, as the DNA end agrees better with TRBJ2-7. The sequence was obtained from a man older than 75 in good health. Written as DNA, the CDR3 is TGTGCCATCAGTAACCAGGAGTCGGCCGAGCAGTACTTC. As protein: CAISNQESAEQYF.